Below, 31 T cell receptor beta chains from the same sample are listed, as sequenced in a study of siplizumab effects on memory and regulatory T cells. Sequencing used immunoSEQ multiplex PCR; TCRdb keeps in-frame clones, though not all of them. The profile shows 75,000 to 100,000 clones, just under 95% of them singletons. Sequenced: non-Treg CD4+ T cells sorted from blood. The receptor source for this set is a human donor in good health.

The chain recombines TRBV7-8 with TRBJ1-6; no clear D gene. The germline CDR1 and CDR2 sequences are SGHVS and FQNEAQ. The V gene lost 1 base and the J gene lost 5 bases, with 9 bases spanning the gap. CDR3 length: 15 amino acids. CDR3 bases: TGTGCCAGCAGCTTAGGCGGCAGGAATAATTCACCCCTCCACTTT. Translated, it gives CASSLGGRNNSPLHF.

V and J are TRBV6-1 and TRBJ2-7, with 8 bases lining up with TRBD1. This CDR3 has 15 residues. Per the germline V gene, CDR1 is MNHNS and CDR2 is SASEGT. Losses at the gene ends were 1 base for V and 3 bases for J; bases not matched to a gene: 5. CDR3 bases: TGTGCCAGCAGTGAAGGTCACAGGGGGAGCTACGAGCAGTACTTC. It yields the protein CASSEGHRGSYEQYF.

V is TRBV25-1 and J is TRBJ1-1; possible D gene TRBD1, 5 bases. Per germline, CDR1 MGHDK and CDR2 SYGVNS. This CDR3 comprises 15 residues. The V end was cut by 2 bases, the J end by 11 bases, with 21 bases between. CDR3 protein: CASSEGGGAQVRAFF. The CDR3 nucleotides are TGTGCCAGCAGTGAAGGGGGAGGGGCCCAAGTGCGGGCTTTCTTT.

V and J are TRBV27 and TRBJ1-2; D unclear. CDR1 is MNHEY, CDR2 SMNVEV, per germline (reference sequence). Between the trimmed V and J ends, which lost 3 bases and 5 bases, there was a span of 10 bases. The CDR3 length is 13 residues. CDR3 nucleotides: TGTGCCAGCAGTTTGTATGAGAATTATGGCTACACCTTC. It specifies CASSLYENYGYTF.

The rearrangement joins TRBV15 to TRBJ2-1; 11 bases map to TRBD2. J lost 10 bases, V lost 3 bases, and 14 bases had no gene match. Germline values: CDR1 LNHNV, CDR2 YYDKDF (reference sequence). This CDR3 comprises 17 residues. This CDR3 reads CATSSIGVAGGPGEQFF. The CDR3 DNA reads TGTGCCACCAGCAGCATCGGGGTAGCGGGAGGGCCAGGGGAGCAGTTCTTC.

The V gene is TRBV5-8, the J gene TRBJ1-5; D ambiguous. CDR1 and CDR2 (germline): SGHTS, YDEGEE. Trimming left V 4 bases short and J 5 bases short, with 16 bases between. The CDR3 extends over 15 amino acids. The CDR3 DNA reads as TGTGCCAGCAGCAAGAGGCAAGGACTCGATCAGCCCCAGCATTTT. Residues: CASSKRQGLDQPQHF.

The rearrangement uses TRBV2 and TRBJ1-2; D is unclear. Deletions cut 7 bases from V and 4 bases from J, with 10 bases between. The germline gives CDR1 SNHLY, CDR2 FYNNEI. The CDR3 is 12 residues long. For the CDR3, the DNA is TGTGCCAGCACGACCAGCCCCTATGGCTACACCTTC. This encodes CASTTSPYGYTF.

The chain recombines TRBV7-2 with TRBJ1-1; D is unresolved. The CDR3 has 12 amino acids. Germline CDR1 and CDR2: SGHTA and FQGNSA. The ends were cut back, 6 bases at V and 11 bases at J, with 16 bases in the middle. The CDR3 sequence is CASSPSSRFAFF. The CDR3 nucleotides read TGTGCCAGCAGTCCATCCTCTAGGTTCGCTTTCTTT.

The chain combines TRBV28 with TRBJ2-3; 11 bases match TRBD2. V shed 3 bases and J 4 bases; nucleotides not matched to a gene: 6. The germline CDR1 and CDR2 sequences are MDHEN and SYDVKM. The CDR3 is 16 amino acids. CDR3 residues: CASSLASGRFADTQYF. The CDR3 region has the DNA TGTGCCAGCAGTTTGGCTAGCGGGAGGTTTGCAGATACGCAGTATTTT. Variable domain in full (rest from reference TRBV28 and TRBJ2-3): DVKVTQSSRYLVKRTGEKVFLECVQDMDHENMFWYRQDPGLGLRLIYFSYDVKMKEKGDIPEGYSVSREKKERFSLILESASTNQTSMYLCASSLASGRFADTQYFGPGTRLTVL.

The CDR3 coding sequence is TGTGCCAGCAGCCGCCTCGCCGGGACTAGCGGGAGTCTCAATGAGCAGTTCTTC. This codes for CASSRLAGTSGSLNEQFF. The chain has TRBV5-8 and TRBJ2-1, with TRBD2 identical over 14 bases. V gave up 4 bases and J gave up 6 bases; unmatched junction bases: 12. The CDR3 runs to 18 residues. Germline CDR1 reads SGHTS; CDR2 reads YDEGEE.

The chain uses TRBV5-6 and TRBJ2-3, with D uncertain. The germline V gene has CDR1 SGHDT and CDR2 YYEEEE. Trimming took 0 bases from V and 6 from J, leaving 5 bases between them. This CDR3 has 12 residues. CDR3 amino acids: CASSLVSDTQYF. The CDR3 region has the DNA TGTGCCAGCAGCTTGGTCTCGGATACGCAGTATTTT.

The chain combines TRBV10-1 with TRBJ2-3; 8 nucleotides match TRBD2. The ends lost 4 bases at V and 4 bases at J; junction bases unmatched: 4. The CDR3 has 14 amino acids. The germline V gene encodes CDR1 WNHNN and CDR2 SYGVQD (reference sequence). The CDR3 loop reads CASSASGSSDTQYF. The CDR3, as DNA: TGCGCCAGCAGTGCAAGCGGGAGTTCAGATACGCAGTATTTT.

V usage is TRBV2 and J usage is TRBJ1-2; TRBD1 agrees at 8 bases. Germline CDR1 is SNHLY and CDR2 is FYNNEI. The CDR3 length is 16 residues. V dropped 0 bases and J dropped 5; count of bases not matched to a gene: 8. The chain's CDR3 is CASSEARSGGEYGYTF. Written as DNA, the CDR3 is TGTGCCAGCAGTGAAGCGCGGTCAGGGGGCGAATATGGCTACACCTTC.

The chain combines TRBV15 with TRBJ2-3; 11 bases match TRBD2. Trimming took 0 bases from V and 5 from J; bases not matched to a gene: 10. This CDR3 spans 18 amino acids. The germline CDR1 and CDR2 sequences are LNHNV and YYDKDF (reference sequence). For the CDR3, the DNA is TGTGCCACCAGCAGAGATTATTATAGCGGGAGGGCCGTAGATACGCAGTATTTT. Protein sequence: CATSRDYYSGRAVDTQYF.

The rearrangement uses TRBV7-8 and TRBJ2-7; tentative D call: TRBD1 (6 bases). This CDR3 is built from 15 residues. The germline CDR1 and CDR2 sequences are SGHVS and FQNEAQ. Trimming took 6 bases from V and 1 from J, leaving 16 bases between them. The CDR3 sequence is CASSSTGTLSYEQYF. CDR3 coding DNA: TGTGCCAGCAGTTCAACCGGGACATTATCCTACGAGCAGTACTTC.

The chain carries TRBV9 and TRBJ2-7; 9 bases fit TRBD1. J lost 2 bases, V lost 1 base, and 4 bases had no gene match. Germline V gene lookup returns CDR1 SGDLS and CDR2 YYNGEE. The CDR3 is made up of 15 amino acids. CDR3 protein: CASSVTTGGTYEQYF. As DNA, the CDR3 is TGTGCCAGCAGCGTAACTACAGGGGGCACCTACGAGCAGTACTTC.

The genes are TRBV30 and TRBJ1-2; D not resolved. The V end lost 0 bases, the J end lost 3 bases, and 11 bases lay between the germline ends. This CDR3 has 14 amino acids. Per the germline V gene, CDR1 is GTSNPN and CDR2 is SVGIG (reference sequence). This CDR3 reads CAWSVRRVHYGYTF. Here the CDR3 DNA reads TGTGCCTGGAGTGTACGAAGGGTTCACTATGGCTACACCTTC.

The chain is built from TRBV19 and TRBJ2-7, with 11 bases fitting TRBD1. The V gene's germline CDR1 is LNHDA and CDR2 SQIVND (reference sequence). This CDR3 is 17 amino acids long. Trimming at V came to 3 bases and at J to 6 bases, leaving 13 bases not matched to a gene. DNA of the CDR3: TGTGCCAGTAGTATTAAATACCGGGACAGGGGGTCATTCGAGCAGTACTTC. It encodes CASSIKYRDRGSFEQYF.

This chain joins TRBV2 and TRBJ2-5, with 9 bases aligning to TRBD1. Germline lookup yields CDR1 SNHLY and CDR2 FYNNEI. The V and J ends lost 9 bases and 4 bases, in that order; junction bases with no gene match: 12. The CDR3 has 15 residues. The chain's CDR3 is CASPPGQGIRETQYF. In DNA, the CDR3 is TGTGCCAGTCCGCCGGGACAGGGAATTCGAGAGACCCAGTACTTC.

CDR3 bases: TGTGCCTGGGATCTACGAAGACGAATCCAAGAGACCCAGTACTTC. It specifies CAWDLRRRIQETQYF. The J gene is TRBJ2-5, the V gene TRBV30; D gene ambiguous. The CDR3 is made up of 15 amino acids. Trimming stripped 5 bases from V and 1 base from J, with 17 bases between. The germline V gene has CDR1 GTSNPN and CDR2 SVGIG (reference sequence).

The rearrangement links TRBV7-6 to TRBJ2-1; D may be TRBD2 (6 bases). This CDR3 region has 15 residues. The germline gives CDR1 SGHVS, CDR2 FNYEAQ. Trimming removed 5 bases from V and 0 bases from J, with 11 bases in between. The CDR3 sequence: CASSRGTGSYNEQFF. The CDR3 bases are TGTGCCAGCAGCCGCGGGACTGGCTCCTACAATGAGCAGTTCTTC.

As for this clone: The junction and the germline gene differ at one end; a read error may be behind it. This chain links TRBV4-1 with TRBJ2-7; the match to TRBD2 covers 16 bases. Germline-derived CDR1 and CDR2 are MGHRA and YSYEKL. There are 17 residues in the CDR3. CDR3 in DNA: TGCGCCAGCAGCCAAACGACAGGGACTAGCGGGAGGGCAAAATTAAACTTC. Its translation is CASSQTTGTSGRAKLNF.

J is TRBJ1-1 and V is TRBV28; D gene ambiguous. The CDR3 is 15 amino acids. Germline V gives CDR1 MDHEN, CDR2 SYDVKM. V shed 6 bases and J shed 3 bases, with 17 bases lying between them. The CDR3 spells CASRPSGRSDTEAFF. As DNA, the CDR3 is TGTGCCAGCAGACCGAGCGGAAGGTCCGACACTGAAGCTTTCTTT.

The V call is TRBV30, the J call TRBJ2-1, with 8 bases identical to TRBD2. After removal of 5 bases from V and 10 bases from J, the junction contained 4 bases not matched to a gene. CDR3 length: 11 amino acids. Germline CDR1 reads GTSNPN; CDR2 reads SVGIG (reference sequence). The CDR3 nucleotides read TGTGCCTGGTCCGGACTAGCCGAGCAGTTCTTC. This codes for CAWSGLAEQFF.

The chain uses TRBV4-2 and TRBJ2-3; D perhaps matches TRBD2 (5 bases). The V end lost 1 base, the J end lost 2 bases, and 13 bases lay between the germline ends. CDR1 LGHNA and CDR2 YNFKEQ come from the germline V gene. This CDR3 is built from 16 residues. The CDR3 protein is CASSQGTDYFTDTQYF. CDR3 nucleotide sequence: TGTGCCAGCAGCCAAGGTACCGACTATTTCACAGATACGCAGTATTTT.

The chain combines TRBV28 with TRBJ1-3, with D tentatively TRBD1 (6 bases). Germline V gene lookup returns CDR1 MDHEN and CDR2 SYDVKM. The CDR3 consists of 15 residues. V lost 3 bases, J lost 3 bases, and 12 bases lay in between. The CDR3 here is CASSFPGGHGNTIYF. DNA of the CDR3: TGTGCCAGCAGTTTCCCTGGGGGGCATGGAAACACCATATATTTT.

This chain connects TRBV5-1 to TRBJ2-7, with D possibly TRBD2 on 6 matching bases. The V end lost 5 bases, the J end lost 4 bases, and 13 bases lay between the germline ends. The CDR3 totals 13 residues. The V gene's germline CDR1 is SGHRS and CDR2 YFSETQ. The CDR3 sequence is CASRGDFRYEQYF. DNA of the CDR3: TGCGCCAGCAGGGGGGACTTCCGGTACGAGCAGTACTTC.

The chain combines TRBV5-5 with TRBJ1-5, with D possibly TRBD1 on 6 matching bases. Between the trimmed V and J ends, which lost 5 bases and 5 bases, there was a span of 14 bases. The CDR3 length is 14 residues. From germline, CDR1 is SGHKS and CDR2 YYEKEE (reference sequence). This CDR3 is CASSWGGPYQPQHF. The CDR3 nucleotides are TGTGCCAGCAGTTGGGGGGGGCCCTATCAGCCCCAGCATTTT.

The rearrangement joins TRBV5-1 to TRBJ2-1; weak D call: TRBD2 (5 bases). This CDR3 comprises 14 residues. Germline CDR1 is SGHRS and CDR2 is YFSETQ. Trimming left V 4 bases short and J 5 bases short, with 13 bases between. The CDR3 here is CASSPGGSHNEQFF. In DNA form, the CDR3 reads TGCGCCAGCAGCCCCGGCGGGTCGCACAATGAGCAGTTCTTC.

The chain recombines TRBV28 with TRBJ2-6, with 7 nucleotides matching TRBD1. The CDR3 loop spans 15 amino acids. Per germline, CDR1 MDHEN and CDR2 SYDVKM. V lost 6 bases and J lost 4; bases outside the gene matches: 6. The DNA for the CDR3 is TGTGCCAGCAGCCCCGGGACAGCCGGGGCCAACGTCCTGACTTTC. This translates into CASSPGTAGANVLTF.

This chain links TRBV19 with TRBJ2-1; D gene unclear. Trimming cost V 2 bases and J 1 base, with 6 bases left between them. CDR3 size: 14 residues. CDR1 is LNHDA and CDR2 is SQIVND in the germline V gene (reference sequence). CDR3: CASSIWRSYNEQFF. CDR3 nucleotides: TGTGCCAGTAGTATATGGCGGTCCTACAATGAGCAGTTCTTC. The full variable domain, rest sourced from reference TRBV19 and TRBJ2-1, is DGGITQSPKYLFRKEGQNVTLSCEQNLNHDAMYWYRQDPGQGLRLIYYSQIVNDFQKGDIAEGYSVSREKKESFPLTVTSAQKNPTAFYLCASSIWRSYNEQFFGPGTRLTVL.